A selection of T cell receptor beta chains follows, all from one sample in a study of CD8+ T cells in alopecia areata. Using immunoSEQ multiplex PCR, the repertoire was profiled, and TCRdb retains in-frame clones only, with some absent. The table has 12,000 or so clones, 61% seen once. The sample taken for sequencing was skin. The source is a human donor with alopecia areata. The CDR3 runs from the conserved cysteine through the conserved F or W. The D gene is left open where the match is weak. Rows give clone size only sometimes, using once, few, many, or a class for an expanded clone.

size	V	length	J	D	DNA	CDR3
.	TRBV19	15	TRBJ1-1	.	TGTGCCAGTATCCCCCGGGAACCAATGAACACTGAAGCTTTCTTT	CASIPREPMNTEAFF
.	TRBV4-1	18	TRBJ2-3	TRBD1	TGCGCCAGCAGCCAAGAAACCCCCCCTGGACAGGGTTCGGTTACGCAGTATTTT	CASSQETPPGQGSVTQYF
.	TRBV28	15	TRBJ1-5	.	TGTGCCAGCAGCCCCGGACCGAGATCAAATCAGCCCCAGCATTTT	CASSPGPRSNQPQHF
.	TRBV4-2	17	TRBJ2-7	TRBD2	TGTGCCAGCAGCCAAGACCCGACTAGCGGCGCTACCTACGAGCAGTACTTC	CASSQDPTSGATYEQYF
.	TRBV4-1	15	TRBJ1-1	TRBD1	TGCGCCAGCAGCCATTCTACAGGGGGTAACACTGAAGCTTTCTTT	CASSHSTGGNTEAFF
few	TRBV13	15	TRBJ2-1	.	TGTGCCAGCAGCTTAGAGAGGGCCCCAGGCAATGAGCAGTTCTTC	CASSLERAPGNEQFF
few	TRBV5-6	13	TRBJ2-3	.	TGTGCCAGCCGGGACCGAAACACAGATACGCAGTATTTT	CASRDRNTDTQYF
.	TRBV6-5	16	TRBJ1-2	TRBD1	TGTGCCAGCAGTTCCCCAGGGACAGGGAAGAACTATGGCTACACCTTC	CASSSPGTGKNYGYTF
few	TRBV2	16	TRBJ2-7	.	TGTGCCAGCAGCCGTCCGAGGGGGGCTGGATCCTACGAGCAGTACTTC	CASSRPRGAGSYEQYF
.	TRBV23-1	12	TRBJ1-2	.	TGCGCCAGCAGTCGTCAGGGCTATGGCTACACCTTC	CASSRQGYGYTF
.	TRBV7-2	14	TRBJ2-1	TRBD2	TGTGCCAGCGGACTAGCGGGGAGGATAAATGAGCAGTTCTTC	CASGLAGRINEQFF
few	TRBV7-2	13	TRBJ2-5	.	TGTGCCAGCAGCTTGGATCCAGGAGAGACCCAGTACTTC	CASSLDPGETQYF
.	TRBV11-2	16	TRBJ1-1	TRBD1	TGTGCCAGCAGCCCTGACAGGGCCTACCTGAACACTGAAGCTTTCTTT	CASSPDRAYLNTEAFF
.	TRBV5-6	14	TRBJ1-2	TRBD1	TGTGCCAGCAGCTTAAGGCAGGGGGCGGATGGCTACACCTTC	CASSLRQGADGYTF
.	TRBV28	17	TRBJ2-3	.	TGTGCCAGCAGTTTATATGAGAGGGTGACTAGCACAGATACGCAGTATTTT	CASSLYERVTSTDTQYF
.	TRBV28	15	TRBJ1-6	TRBD1	TGTGCCAGCAGTTTAAGGGACAGACATAATTCACCCCTCCACTTT	CASSLRDRHNSPLHF
medium-sized	TRBV7-2	15	TRBJ2-3	TRBD2	TGTGCCAGCAGCGTCAGCGGGAGCGTGGCAGATACGCAGTATTTT	CASSVSGSVADTQYF
.	TRBV5-1	13	TRBJ2-5	.	TGCGCCAGCAGCCTCAGACAGCAAGAGACCCAGTACTTC	CASSLRQQETQYF
.	TRBV2	13	TRBJ2-4	.	TGTGCCAGCAGGGATGTAGCCAAAAACATTCAGTACTTC	CASRDVAKNIQYF
.	TRBV27	16	TRBJ1-1	TRBD1	TGTGCCAGCAGTCCAGGGACAGGGGGCGCGCACACTGAAGCTTTCTTT	CASSPGTGGAHTEAFF
few	TRBV11-2	15	TRBJ2-3	TRBD2	TGTGCCAGCAGCTTTTCCGGGACTAGCGGGGATACGCAGTATTTT	CASSFSGTSGDTQYF
.	TRBV27	13	TRBJ1-2	.	TGTGCCAGCAGTTCCAGGGTGAGGAATGGCTACACCTTC	CASSSRVRNGYTF
.	TRBV13	15	TRBJ2-7	.	TGTGCCAGCAGTCCGACAGAGGGTAAAGGCTACGAGCAGTACTTC	CASSPTEGKGYEQYF
.	TRBV7-3	17	TRBJ2-1	TRBD2	TGTGCCAGCAGCGCGCACCAAGCGGGGCCGTCCTACAATGAGCAGTTCTTC	CASSAHQAGPSYNEQFF
.	TRBV6-5	15	TRBJ2-5	TRBD1	TGTGCCAGCAGTTACAGGGACAGGCCTCAAGAGACCCAGTACTTC	CASSYRDRPQETQYF
.	TRBV29-1	15	TRBJ2-5	.	TGCAGCGTTCCCCCGTTTGGGCAGGCAAAAGAGACCCAGTACTTC	CSVPPFGQAKETQYF
few	TRBV5-1	16	TRBJ2-3	TRBD2	TGCGCCAGCAGCTTGACGACTAGCGGAAGCACAGATACGCAGTATTTT	CASSLTTSGSTDTQYF
.	TRBV14	13	TRBJ2-3	.	TGTGCCAGCAGCCAAGTGTGGGCAGATACGCAGTATTTT	CASSQVWADTQYF
.	TRBV7-9	17	TRBJ2-2	TRBD2	TGTGCCAGCAGCCCTCTGGCGGGGGGCTCGAACACCGGGGAGCTGTTTTTT	CASSPLAGGSNTGELFF
.	TRBV28	13	TRBJ2-7	.	TGTGCCAGCAGTTTGGGGGGCATCTACGAGCAGTACTTC	CASSLGGIYEQYF
.	TRBV9	15	TRBJ2-3	.	TGTGCCAGCAGCGTAGTTGGGGGGGCCACAGATACGCAGTATTTT	CASSVVGGATDTQYF
.	TRBV2	14	TRBJ2-1	TRBD2	TGTGCCAGTAAATCTAGCGGGAGTCACTATGAGCAGTTCTTC	CASKSSGSHYEQFF
few	TRBV30	12	TRBJ2-7	.	TGTGCCTGGAGCCCCCCCTCCTACGAGCAGTACTTC	CAWSPPSYEQYF
.	TRBV5-6	12	TRBJ1-1	.	TGTGCCAGCAGCTTGAGGGGTAATGAAGCTTTCTTT	CASSLRGNEAFF
few	TRBV5-1	15	TRBJ2-2	.	TGCGCCAGCAGCGTACAGGGTCCGAACACCGGGGAGCTGTTTTTT	CASSVQGPNTGELFF
.	TRBV6-5	16	TRBJ1-1	TRBD1	TGTGCCAGCAGTTACTCCGGGACAGGGGGATGGACTGAAGCTTTCTTT	CASSYSGTGGWTEAFF
.	TRBV19	16	TRBJ2-7	TRBD1	TGTGCCAGTAGTAACCCCCGGACAGGGGGCTGGAGCGAGCAGTACTTC	CASSNPRTGGWSEQYF
.	TRBV7-2	16	TRBJ1-6	.	TGTGCCAGCAGCTCCCAAAGGGGAGGCCATAATTCACCCCTCCACTTT	CASSSQRGGHNSPLHF
.	TRBV28	14	TRBJ1-1	TRBD1	TGTGCCAGCAGTCTGACAGGGTTTTACACTGAAGCTTTCTTT	CASSLTGFYTEAFF
once	TRBV11-2	13	TRBJ2-7	.	TGTGCCAGCAGCTTAGCCGCGACTACCGAGCAGTACTTC	CASSLAATTEQYF
.	TRBV19	16	TRBJ2-3	TRBD2	TGTGCCAGTAGTTCCCCCCTAGCGGGAAGCACAGATACGCAGTATTTT	CASSSPLAGSTDTQYF
.	TRBV4-1	16	TRBJ2-1	TRBD2	TGCGCCAGCAGCCAAGGCCTAGCGGGAGGCTACAATGAGCAGTTCTTC	CASSQGLAGGYNEQFF